Sequencing of this T cell receptor beta chain was carried out in a study of OX40 agonist ivuxolimab in advanced cancers. Notes on the study in general: More expanded clones were found, on average, in CD8+ than in CD4+ T cells.

For this clone: The antigen is not known.

The repertoire was sequenced with immunoSEQ multiplex PCR; TCRdb's copy has only in-frame clones and lacks some. The repertoire consists of around 73,000 clones, with about 87% occurring once and the leading ten covering under 0.65%. The sample in question was CD4+ or CD8+ T cells sorted from blood, obtained in a trial of the OX40 agonist ivuxolimab. The sequence derives from an adult with an advanced solid tumor such as melanoma, head and neck, liver or kidney cancer.

In DNA form, the CDR3 reads TGCGCCAGCAGTGGTGACTGCTATGGCTACACCTTC. Encoded protein: CASSGDCYGYTF. The V call is TRBV23-1, the J call TRBJ1-2; unclear D gene. TRBV23-1 qualifies as an ORF whose function is uncertain. This CDR3 has 12 residues. The germline V and J ends were trimmed by 5 bases and 4 bases, with 8 bases remaining between them.